This record concerns one T cell receptor beta chain sequence. This sample stems from a study of T cells in localized non-small cell lung cancer. The protocol was immunoSEQ multiplex PCR, while the TCRdb copy is restricted to in-frame clones and leaves out a portion. The sample lists over 2,500 clones; approximately 23% were seen once. The CDR3 has 17 residues. Germline-derived CDR1 and CDR2 are KGHSH and LQKENI. The V end was cut by 4 bases, the J end by 3 bases, with 18 bases between. This TCR derives from a woman between 40 and 69 years old with stage I lung adenocarcinoma. The input for sequencing was normal lung tissue next to the tumor, taken before any cancer treatment. The chain uses TRBV18 and TRBJ2-2, with D possibly TRBD1 on 5 matching bases. DNA of the CDR3: TGTGCCAGCTCACTGTCGCAGACCCAAGGGGACACCGGGGAGCTGTTTTTT. Translating it yields CASSLSQTQGDTGELFF.